The 20 T cell receptor beta chains given below trace back to one sample, sequenced in a study of blood T cell repertoires in COVID-19. Sequencing was performed with immunoSEQ multiplex PCR; in TCRdb, only in-frame clones are kept and a portion is missing. The table has approximately 200,000 clones, 80% to 90% seen once. The sequencing input was peripheral blood. Source of these receptors: a man in his fifties who had recovered from COVID-19.

This chain links TRBV18 with TRBJ2-3; D ambiguous. Germline CDR1 KGHSH, CDR2 LQKENI. This CDR3 region has 15 residues. V was pared by 2 bases and J by 3 bases, with 12 bases between. In DNA form, the CDR3 reads TGTGCCAGCTCACCAGTACTCCCCGGGACAGATACGCAGTATTTT. Its translation is CASSPVLPGTDTQYF.

This chain connects TRBV19 to TRBJ2-3; D might be TRBD2 (6 bases). The length of the CDR3 is 12 residues. Trimming left V 10 bases short and J 2 bases short, with 10 bases between. CDR1 is LNHDA, CDR2 SQIVND, per germline (reference sequence). CDR3 DNA: TGTGCCACAGGAGGGAACACAGATACGCAGTATTTT. This codes for CATGGNTDTQYF.

The chain combines TRBV27 with TRBJ2-1; 10 nucleotides line up with TRBD1. The trim removed 2 bases at V and 6 bases at J, leaving 7 bases unmatched. CDR1 is MNHEY, CDR2 SMNVEV, per germline (reference sequence). The CDR3 consists of 16 residues. CDR3 loop: CASSLRPGQGFNEQFF. CDR3 DNA sequence: TGTGCCAGCAGTTTAAGACCGGGACAGGGGTTCAATGAGCAGTTCTTC.

The V and J genes are TRBV18 and TRBJ2-7; 16 bases line up with TRBD2. CDR1 is KGHSH, CDR2 LQKENI, per germline. Trimming took 0 bases from V and 5 from J; bases not matched to a gene: 1. The CDR3 is made up of 16 amino acids. The CDR3 region is CASSPPGLAGGNEQYF. The CDR3 coding sequence is TGTGCCAGCTCACCACCGGGACTAGCGGGAGGGAACGAGCAGTACTTC.

V and J are TRBV27 and TRBJ1-1; 9 positions agree with TRBD1. V lost 5 bases, J lost 3 bases, and 16 bases stayed unmatched. Germline V gene sequence: CDR1 MNHEY, CDR2 SMNVEV (reference sequence). The CDR3 covers 18 residues. The CDR3 DNA is TGTGCCAGCAGTAGGTATGGGACAGGGACAAGAGGGCACACTGAAGCTTTCTTT. Translating it yields CASSRYGTGTRGHTEAFF.

This clone was counted a single time. The chain uses TRBV27 and TRBJ2-7; D not resolved. Germline V gene sequence: CDR1 MNHEY, CDR2 SMNVEV (reference sequence). This CDR3 spans 14 amino acids. Trimming took off 6 bases at V and 1 base at J, with 13 bases between the two ends. The CDR3 DNA is TGTGCCAGCAGGCAAAAAGAGAAATCCTACGAGCAGTACTTC. Translating gives CASRQKEKSYEQYF.

Written as DNA, the CDR3 is TGTGCCAGCAGGGGGCCCGGGGACACCTACGAGCAGTACTTC. Protein: CASRGPGDTYEQYF. The J gene is TRBJ2-7, the V gene TRBV28; TRBD1 might be the D (6 bases). Trimming shortened V by 6 bases and J by 2 bases, and 14 bases separated the two germline ends. The CDR3 runs to 14 residues. Germline lookup yields CDR1 MDHEN and CDR2 SYDVKM.

The rearrangement links TRBV29-1 to TRBJ2-5; 7 positions agree with TRBD1. Germline V lookup: CDR1 SQVTM, CDR2 ANQGSEA. Trimming at V came to 3 bases and at J to 2 bases, leaving 3 bases not matched to a gene. The CDR3 has 13 amino acids. The CDR3 sequence is CSVETGSQETQYF. CDR3 in DNA: TGCAGCGTTGAGACAGGGAGTCAAGAGACCCAGTACTTC.

This chain uses TRBV2 with TRBJ1-5; 8 bases line up with TRBD1. With 6 bases clipped from V and 4 bases from J, the junction kept 5 bases outside the gene matches. Germline V gene sequence: CDR1 SNHLY, CDR2 FYNNEI. The CDR3 runs 14 residues. CDR3 in amino acids: CASSADRGNQPQHF. The CDR3 bases are TGTGCCAGCAGCGCCGACAGGGGAAATCAGCCCCAGCATTTT.

This chain connects TRBV6-5 to TRBJ1-1; 11 bases fit TRBD1. The CDR3 consists of 14 residues. The J segment lost 9 bases and the V segment lost 6 bases, leaving 9 bases of the junction unmatched. Germline assignment: CDR1 MNHEY and CDR2 SVGAGI. The CDR3 DNA reads as TGTGCCAGCAGACTAGGACAGGGGGCGTCCCAAGCTTTCTTT. Amino acids: CASRLGQGASQAFF.

V is TRBV18 and J is TRBJ2-2, with TRBD1 matching 7 bases. The CDR3 sequence is 16 residues long. Germline CDR1 KGHSH, CDR2 LQKENI. V lost 3 bases, J lost 1 base, and 5 bases stayed unmatched. The CDR3 protein is CASSPRTGENTGELFF. CDR3 coding DNA: TGTGCCAGCTCACCGAGGACAGGCGAGAACACCGGGGAGCTGTTTTTT.

This clone was seen only a few times. V gene TRBV6-5 combines with J gene TRBJ2-7, with 8 bases aligning to TRBD1. The V and J ends lost 4 bases and 4 bases, in that order; junction bases with no gene match: 6. Per the germline V gene, CDR1 is MNHEY and CDR2 is SVGAGI. This CDR3 contains 14 residues. CDR3 amino acids: CASSFGQGRYEQYF. The CDR3 DNA reads as TGTGCCAGCAGTTTTGGACAGGGTAGATACGAGCAGTACTTC.

The genes are TRBV7-9 and TRBJ2-7; 9 bases fit TRBD1. Germline V lookup: CDR1 SEHNR, CDR2 FQNEAQ (reference sequence). Trimming at V came to 4 bases and at J to 2 bases, leaving 15 bases not matched to a gene. This CDR3 is built from 18 residues. CDR3 coding DNA: TGTGCCAGCAGCTCCCCTCGAGGTGCAGGGACAGGGACCTACGAGCAGTACTTC. Its translation: CASSSPRGAGTGTYEQYF.

The chain links TRBV11-2 to TRBJ2-3, with unresolved D. V shed 1 base and J shed 7 bases, with 6 bases lying between them. CDR1 and CDR2 (germline): SGHAT, FQNNGV. This CDR3 region has 12 residues. The CDR3 loop is CASSLADNTQYF. CDR3 nucleotide sequence: TGTGCCAGCAGCTTAGCTGACAATACGCAGTATTTT.

The chain uses TRBV27 and TRBJ1-6; D remains ambiguous. The V end lost 6 bases, the J end lost 3 bases, and 12 bases lay between the germline ends. The length of the CDR3 is 15 residues. In germline, CDR1 is MNHEY, CDR2 SMNVEV (reference sequence). The CDR3 protein is CASRGGLIYNSPLHF. The CDR3 DNA reads as TGTGCCAGCAGGGGAGGACTGATCTATAATTCACCCCTCCACTTT.

V usage is TRBV15 and J usage is TRBJ1-1; D remains ambiguous. The germline CDR1 and CDR2 sequences are LNHNV and YYDKDF (reference sequence). The CDR3 runs to 14 residues. Trimming shortened V by 5 bases and J by 5 bases, and 15 bases separated the two germline ends. The DNA for the CDR3 is TGTGCCACCAGCCGGGAGCTGCGTCGGACTGAAGCTTTCTTT. It codes for CATSRELRRTEAFF.

Only a few counts were recorded for this clone. The chain recombines TRBV2 with TRBJ1-5; D is undetermined. CDR3 length equals 14 residues. Germline CDR1 and CDR2: SNHLY and FYNNEI. The germline V and J ends were trimmed by 4 bases and 5 bases, with 12 bases remaining between them. CDR3 in DNA: TGTGCCAGCAGTGCTCAGGCCGGTTATCAGCCCCAGCATTTT. As protein: CASSAQAGYQPQHF. Combining the CDR3 with reference TRBV2 and TRBJ1-5 gives the whole variable domain EPEVTQTPSHQVTQMGQEVILRCVPISNHLYFYWYRQILGQKVEFLVSFYNNEISEKSEIFDDQFSVERPDGSNFTLKIRSTKLEDSAMYFCASSAQAGYQPQHFGDGTRLSIL.

This chain connects TRBV15 to TRBJ2-3; 8 bases align to TRBD1. V lost 2 bases to trimming and J lost 6 bases; unmatched junction nucleotides: 10. The CDR3 loop spans 16 amino acids. Germline assignment: CDR1 LNHNV and CDR2 YYDKDF (reference sequence). Written as DNA, the CDR3 is TGTGCCACCAGCAGAAAAGCCAGCTCAGGGGGCGATACGCAGTATTTT. The encoded protein is CATSRKASSGGDTQYF.

The V gene is TRBV30, the J gene TRBJ2-2; 8 nucleotides align to TRBD2. The length of the CDR3 is 17 residues. Germline V gene data show CDR1 as GTSNPN and CDR2 as SVGIG (reference sequence). V was clipped by 0 bases and J by 5 bases; unmatched bases: 11. The CDR3 loop reads CAWSVRGAGVRTGELFF. CDR3 sequence (DNA): TGTGCCTGGAGTGTACGTGGAGCGGGAGTGAGAACCGGGGAGCTGTTTTTT.

This clone was seen only once. The V call is TRBV2, the J call TRBJ2-2, with 9 bases matching TRBD1. Unmatched junction bases numbered 7, after V lost 5 bases and J lost 3 bases. Germline V lookup: CDR1 SNHLY, CDR2 FYNNEI. The CDR3 loop spans 16 amino acids. CDR3 residues: CASSYDRGGDTGELFF. DNA of the CDR3: TGTGCCAGCAGTTATGACAGGGGGGGCGACACCGGGGAGCTGTTTTTT. Drawing the rest from reference TRBV2 and TRBJ2-2, the complete variable domain is EPEVTQTPSHQVTQMGQEVILRCVPISNHLYFYWYRQILGQKVEFLVSFYNNEISEKSEIFDDQFSVERPDGSNFTLKIRSTKLEDSAMYFCASSYDRGGDTGELFFGEGSRLTVL.